The source of this T cell receptor (beta chain) is a study of control samples from healthy donors and cancer patients. This table comes from immunoSEQ multiplex PCR, and its TCRdb copy is limited to in-frame clones, with some not included. The sample holds about 250,000 clones; about 80% are singletons and the top ten take 10% to 15%. The TCR comes from a woman aged 60-75 years with lung cancer. What was sequenced was PBMCs.

This CDR3 reads CASSSTGVVGNIQYF. CDR3 DNA: TGTGCCAGCAGTTCTACAGGGGTCGTCGGAAACATTCAGTACTTC. The rearrangement joins TRBV28 to TRBJ2-4; 7 bases match TRBD1. This CDR3 has 15 residues. V was pared by 4 bases and J by 6 bases, with 9 bases of the junction left unmatched. Per the germline V gene, CDR1 is MDHEN and CDR2 is SYDVKM.